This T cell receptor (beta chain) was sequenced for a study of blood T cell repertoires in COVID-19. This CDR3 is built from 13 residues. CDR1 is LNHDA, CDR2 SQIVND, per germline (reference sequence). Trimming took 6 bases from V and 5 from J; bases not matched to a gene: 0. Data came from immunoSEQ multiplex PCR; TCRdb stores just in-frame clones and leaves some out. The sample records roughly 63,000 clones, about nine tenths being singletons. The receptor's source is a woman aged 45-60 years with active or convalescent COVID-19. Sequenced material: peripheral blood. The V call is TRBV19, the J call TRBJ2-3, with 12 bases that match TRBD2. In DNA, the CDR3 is TGTGCCAGTAGGACTAGCGGGGGAGATACGCAGTATTTT. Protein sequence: CASRTSGGDTQYF.